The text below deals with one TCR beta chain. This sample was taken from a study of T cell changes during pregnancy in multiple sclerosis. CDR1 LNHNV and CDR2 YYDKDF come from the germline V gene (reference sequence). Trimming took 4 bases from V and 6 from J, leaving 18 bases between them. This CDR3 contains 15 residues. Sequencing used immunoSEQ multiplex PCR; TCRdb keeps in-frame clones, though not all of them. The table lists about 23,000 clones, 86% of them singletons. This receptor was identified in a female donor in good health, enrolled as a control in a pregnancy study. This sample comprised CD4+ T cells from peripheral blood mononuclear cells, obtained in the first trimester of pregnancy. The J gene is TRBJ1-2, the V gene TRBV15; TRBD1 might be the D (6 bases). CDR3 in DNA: TGTGCCACCAGCACTTGGACAGCGGTGAAGAATGGCTACACCTTC. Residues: CATSTWTAVKNGYTF.